This TCR beta chain comes out of a study of cytomegalovirus exposure and HLA in healthy donors. Findings and limits, study-wide: Later analysis suggested most CMV-associated TCR beta chains were HLA-restricted. For most TCR beta V segments, an earlier analysis put the productive rate at about 87% or about 30% of the time.

With respect to this clone: Its specificity is unknown.

Germline CDR1 reads GTSNPN; CDR2 reads SVGIG (reference sequence). V trimming: 0 bases; J trimming: 4 bases; junction bases outside the gene matches: 9. The length of the CDR3 is 17 residues. This PCR relied on a set of 60 Vbeta primers and 13 Jbeta primers. Repertoires were generated with immunoSEQ multiplex PCR, while TCRdb's copy carries only in-frame clones and drops some. In the table there are about 180,000 clones, 70% to 80% of which are singletons. The rearrangement links TRBV30 to TRBJ2-1; 10 nucleotides line up with TRBD2. The receptor was isolated from a woman aged 40 to 50 in good health and CMV-seronegative. The sequenced material came from PBMCs. The CDR3 DNA reads TGTGCCTGGAGTGTACCCGGACTAGCGGCTTTTTACAATGAGCAGTTCTTC. It is translated as CAWSVPGLAAFYNEQFF.